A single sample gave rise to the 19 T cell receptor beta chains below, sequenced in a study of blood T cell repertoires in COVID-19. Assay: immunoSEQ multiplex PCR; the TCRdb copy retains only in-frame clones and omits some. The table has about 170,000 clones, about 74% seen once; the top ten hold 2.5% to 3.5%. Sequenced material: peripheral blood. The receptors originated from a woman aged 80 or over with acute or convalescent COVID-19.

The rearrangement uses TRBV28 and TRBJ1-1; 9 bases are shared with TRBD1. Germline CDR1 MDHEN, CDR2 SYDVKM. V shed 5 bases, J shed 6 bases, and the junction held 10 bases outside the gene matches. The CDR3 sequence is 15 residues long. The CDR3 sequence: CASSQGTGTFSEAFF. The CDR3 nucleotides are TGTGCCAGCAGTCAGGGGACAGGGACGTTCTCTGAAGCTTTCTTT.

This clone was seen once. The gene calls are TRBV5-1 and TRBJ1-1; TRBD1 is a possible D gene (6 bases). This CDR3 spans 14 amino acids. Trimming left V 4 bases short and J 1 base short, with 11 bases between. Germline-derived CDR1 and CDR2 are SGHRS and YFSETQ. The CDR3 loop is CASSADSQNTEAFF. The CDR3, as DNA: TGCGCCAGCAGCGCGGACAGCCAGAACACTGAAGCTTTCTTT.

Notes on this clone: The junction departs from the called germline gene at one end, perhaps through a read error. As DNA, the CDR3 is TGTGCCAGCAGCCGATACGAGGCACACAGGATCTTT. Translation gives CASSRYEAHRIF. The chain employs TRBV7-2 and TRBJ1-1, with a tentative D call TRBD1 (5 bases). Germline CDR1 reads SGHTA; CDR2 reads FQGNSA. The CDR3 is made up of 12 amino acids.

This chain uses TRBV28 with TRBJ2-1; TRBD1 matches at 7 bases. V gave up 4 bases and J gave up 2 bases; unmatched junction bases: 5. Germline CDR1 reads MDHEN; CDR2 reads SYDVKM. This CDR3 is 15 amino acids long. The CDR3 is CASSSDRDTYNEQFF. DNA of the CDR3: TGTGCCAGCAGTTCCGACAGGGACACCTACAATGAGCAGTTCTTC.

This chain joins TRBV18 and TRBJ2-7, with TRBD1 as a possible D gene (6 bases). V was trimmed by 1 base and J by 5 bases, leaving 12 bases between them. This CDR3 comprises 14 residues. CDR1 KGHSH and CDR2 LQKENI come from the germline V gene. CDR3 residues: CASSPRQVGDEQYF. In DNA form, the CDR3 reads TGTGCCAGCTCACCACGACAGGTGGGAGACGAGCAGTACTTC.

The DNA of the CDR3 is TGTGCCAGCAGCGTAGGACTGGACAGGGCAACCGGGGAGCTGTTTTTT. As protein: CASSVGLDRATGELFF. This chain links TRBV9 with TRBJ2-2; 8 bases match TRBD1. From germline, CDR1 is SGDLS and CDR2 YYNGEE. Trimming cost V 0 bases and J 5 bases; bases outside gene matches: 6. This CDR3 has 16 amino acids.

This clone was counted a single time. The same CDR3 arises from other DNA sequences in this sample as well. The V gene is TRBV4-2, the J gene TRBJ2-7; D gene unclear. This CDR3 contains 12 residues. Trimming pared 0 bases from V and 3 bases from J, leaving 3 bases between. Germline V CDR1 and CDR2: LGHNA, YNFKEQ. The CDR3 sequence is CASSQDLYEQYF. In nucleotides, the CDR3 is TGTGCCAGCAGCCAAGATCTCTACGAGCAGTACTTC.

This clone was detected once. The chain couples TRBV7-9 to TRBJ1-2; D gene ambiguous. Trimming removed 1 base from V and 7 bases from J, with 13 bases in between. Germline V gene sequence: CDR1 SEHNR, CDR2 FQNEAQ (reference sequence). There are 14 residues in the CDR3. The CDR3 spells CASSLDEAPGGYTF. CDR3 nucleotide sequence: TGTGCCAGCAGCTTAGACGAGGCTCCCGGTGGCTACACCTTC.

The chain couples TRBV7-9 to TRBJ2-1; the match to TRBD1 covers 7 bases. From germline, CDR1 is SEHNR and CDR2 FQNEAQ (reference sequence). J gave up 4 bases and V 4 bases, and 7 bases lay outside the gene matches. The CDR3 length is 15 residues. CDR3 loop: CASSSPGQYYNEQFF. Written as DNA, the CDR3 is TGTGCCAGCAGCTCTCCGGGACAGTATTACAATGAGCAGTTCTTC.

CDR3 in amino acids: CSALGQSGETQYF. In DNA, the CDR3 is TGCAGCGCTCTCGGACAATCAGGAGAGACCCAGTACTTC. V and J are TRBV29-1 and TRBJ2-5, with TRBD1 as a possible D gene (5 bases). The germline CDR1 and CDR2 sequences are SQVTM and ANQGSEA. This CDR3 has 13 residues. Trimming removed 7 bases from V and 4 bases from J, with 16 bases in between.

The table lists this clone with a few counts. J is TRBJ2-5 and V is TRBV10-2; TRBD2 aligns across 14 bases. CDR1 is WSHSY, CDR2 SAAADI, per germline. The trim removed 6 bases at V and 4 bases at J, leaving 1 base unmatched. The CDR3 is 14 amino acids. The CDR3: CASRGLAGVETQYF. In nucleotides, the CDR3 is TGCGCCAGCAGGGGACTAGCGGGAGTAGAGACCCAGTACTTC.

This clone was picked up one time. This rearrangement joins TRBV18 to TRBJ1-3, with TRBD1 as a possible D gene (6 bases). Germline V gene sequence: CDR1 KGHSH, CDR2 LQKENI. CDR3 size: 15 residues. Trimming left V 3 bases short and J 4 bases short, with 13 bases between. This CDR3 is CASSPSYRDGNTIYF. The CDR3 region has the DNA TGTGCCAGCTCACCTAGCTACAGGGACGGAAACACCATATATTTT.

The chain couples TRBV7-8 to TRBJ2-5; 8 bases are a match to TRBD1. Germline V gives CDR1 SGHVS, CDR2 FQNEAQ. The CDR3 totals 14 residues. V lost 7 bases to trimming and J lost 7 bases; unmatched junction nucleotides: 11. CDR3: CASNDRGPDWTQYF. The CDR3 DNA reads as TGTGCCAGCAACGACAGGGGCCCTGATTGGACCCAGTACTTC.

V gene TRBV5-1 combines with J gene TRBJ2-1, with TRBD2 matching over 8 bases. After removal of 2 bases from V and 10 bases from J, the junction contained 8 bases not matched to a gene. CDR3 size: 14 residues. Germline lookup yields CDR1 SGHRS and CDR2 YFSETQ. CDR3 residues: CASSFPSGSQEQFF. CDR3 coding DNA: TGCGCCAGCAGCTTCCCGAGCGGGAGCCAGGAGCAGTTCTTC. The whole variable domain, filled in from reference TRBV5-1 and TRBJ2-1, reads KAGVTQTPRYLIKTRGQQVTLSCSPISGHRSVSWYQQTPGQGLQFLFEYFSETQRNKGNFPGRFSGRQFSNSRSEMNVSTLELGDSALYLCASSFPSGSQEQFFGPGTRLTVL.

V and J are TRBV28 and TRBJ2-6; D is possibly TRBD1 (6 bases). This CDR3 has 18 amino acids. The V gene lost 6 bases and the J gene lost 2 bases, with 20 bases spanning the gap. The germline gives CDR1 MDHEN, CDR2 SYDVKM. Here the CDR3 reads CASSTPTGIGPGANVLTF. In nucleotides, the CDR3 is TGTGCCAGCAGCACTCCCACAGGGATTGGGCCTGGGGCCAACGTCCTGACTTTC.

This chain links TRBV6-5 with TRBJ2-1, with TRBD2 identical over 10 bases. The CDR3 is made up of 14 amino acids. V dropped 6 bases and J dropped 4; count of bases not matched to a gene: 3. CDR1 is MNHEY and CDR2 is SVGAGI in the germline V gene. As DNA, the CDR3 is TGTGCCAGCAGCCCGACTAGCGGGTACAATGAGCAGTTCTTC. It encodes CASSPTSGYNEQFF.

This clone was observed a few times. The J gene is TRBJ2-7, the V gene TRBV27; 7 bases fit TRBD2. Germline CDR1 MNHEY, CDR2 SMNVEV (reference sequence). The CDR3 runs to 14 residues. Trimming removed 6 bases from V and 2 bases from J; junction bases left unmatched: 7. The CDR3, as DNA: TGTGCCAGCAGCCACATGGGGGGGGCCTACGAGCAGTACTTC. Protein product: CASSHMGGAYEQYF.

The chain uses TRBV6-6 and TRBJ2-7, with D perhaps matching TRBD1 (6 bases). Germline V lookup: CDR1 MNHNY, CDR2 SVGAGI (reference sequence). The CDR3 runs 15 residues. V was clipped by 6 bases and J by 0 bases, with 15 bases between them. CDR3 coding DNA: TGTGCCAGCAGCCTGGGACACTCGACCTCCTACGAGCAGTACTTC. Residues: CASSLGHSTSYEQYF.

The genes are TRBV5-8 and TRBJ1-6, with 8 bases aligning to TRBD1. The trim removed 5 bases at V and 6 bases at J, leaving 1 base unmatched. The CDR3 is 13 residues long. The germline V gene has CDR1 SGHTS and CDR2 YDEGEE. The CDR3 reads CASSDRGNSPLHF. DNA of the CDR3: TGTGCCAGCAGTGACAGGGGTAATTCACCCCTCCACTTT.